This T cell receptor beta chain was identified during a study of neoadjuvant anti-PD-1 for oral cavity cancer. V shed 5 bases and J 3 bases; nucleotides not matched to a gene: 10. Germline values: CDR1 SNHLY, CDR2 FYNNEI. The CDR3 has 16 amino acids. This clone is medium-sized (0.01 to 0.1%). The data were produced by immunoSEQ multiplex PCR, yet TCRdb's version contains in-frame clones alone and is incomplete. The data show roughly 36,000 clones, roughly two fifths seen once. Noted time point: after neoadjuvant nivolumab, at surgical resection. The sample in question was tumor tissue, obtained after nivolumab (anti-PD-1) treatment. The source is a person aged 35 to 85 with oral cavity squamous cell carcinoma. The chain links TRBV2 to TRBJ1-5, with 7 bases aligning to TRBD1. CDR3: CASSRLGGSLNQPQHF. The CDR3 coding sequence is TGTGCCAGCAGTCGTTTAGGGGGCAGTCTCAATCAGCCCCAGCATTTT.